This is a list of T cell receptor beta chains from one sample in a study of T cell changes during pregnancy in multiple sclerosis. Produced via immunoSEQ multiplex PCR; TCRdb's table is partial and in-frame only. The table shows over 45,000 clones, with just over 90% occurring only once. The specimen comprised CD4+ T cells from peripheral blood mononuclear cells, sampled in the second trimester of pregnancy. The receptors originated from a female donor with multiple sclerosis, enrolled in a pregnancy study. Both conserved end residues are part of each CDR3. D genes are given only for firm matches. For some rows the clone size is stated as once, few or many, or as a class when expanded; others skip it.

NA	TRBD1	TRBJ1-4	TRBV30	17	TGTGCCTGGAGGTCCCGGGCAGGGGGCAAGACTAATGAAAAACTGTTTTTT	CAWRSRAGGKTNEKLFF
NA	TRBD1	TRBJ1-6	TRBV30	14	TGTGCCTGGAGTGTAAACAGGGGAAATTCACCCCTCCACTTT	CAWSVNRGNSPLHF
NA	TRBD2	TRBJ2-7	TRBV7-8	18	TGTGCCAGCCAGAGTTTCGGCGGGAGGGGCGTTGCCCCGGGGGAGCAGTACTTC	CASQSFGGRGVAPGEQYF
NA	NA	TRBJ1-3	TRBV28	15	TGTGCCAGCAGTCCCCAGGGGAGATCTGGAAACACCATATATTTT	CASSPQGRSGNTIYF
NA	NA	TRBJ2-6	TRBV28	20	TGTGCCAGCAGTTTTCGGTCGGGGACACCATCCTCTTCGGGGGCCAACGTCCTGACTTTC	CASSFRSGTPSSSGANVLTF
NA	NA	TRBJ1-5	TRBV2	15	TGTGCCAGCAGTGGGGTGCAGGGTAAAAATCAGCCCCAGCATTTT	CASSGVQGKNQPQHF
NA	TRBD1	TRBJ1-4	TRBV5-1	15	TGCGCCAGCAGCTTGGCATTGCAGGGGGAGGAAAAACTGTTTTTT	CASSLALQGEEKLFF
NA	NA	TRBJ1-2	TRBV6-5	14	TGTGCCAGCAGTTTCGGAGGAGCTAACTATGGCTACACCTTC	CASSFGGANYGYTF
NA	TRBD1	TRBJ2-5	TRBV5-4	15	TGTGCCAGCAGCAGACGGGACAGGGCATCAGAGACCCAGTACTTC	CASSRRDRASETQYF
NA	NA	TRBJ2-1	TRBV6-1	15	TGTGCCAGCAGTGTTCAGACTAGCTCCTACAATGAGCAGTTCTTC	CASSVQTSSYNEQFF
once	NA	TRBJ1-1	TRBV29-1	11	TGCAGCGTAAGGAGGAACACTGAAGCTTTCTTT	CSVRRNTEAFF
NA	TRBD2	TRBJ2-5	TRBV5-6	16	TGTGCCAGCAGCATCGGGACTAGCGGGGGGTATGGGACCCAGTACTTC	CASSIGTSGGYGTQYF
NA	NA	TRBJ2-1	TRBV30	11	TGTGCCTGGAGTCCCGGGATTGAGCAGTTCTTC	CAWSPGIEQFF
few	TRBD1	TRBJ1-6	TRBV30	16	TGTGCCTGGAGTGTTCTTCGACAGGGGTATAATTCACCCCTCCACTTT	CAWSVLRQGYNSPLHF
once	NA	TRBJ2-6	TRBV5-1	15	TGCGCCAGCAGCTTGGATCCGGGTGGGGCCAACGTCCTGACTTTC	CASSLDPGGANVLTF
NA	TRBD1	TRBJ2-1	TRBV11-2	16	TGTGCCAGCAGCTCCTACAGGGGGCGCCCAGGCAATGAGCAGTTCTTC	CASSSYRGRPGNEQFF
once	NA	TRBJ2-3	TRBV6-5	15	TGTGCCAGCAGTTACTCCCCCGGGGACACAGATACGCAGTATTTT	CASSYSPGDTDTQYF
NA	NA	TRBJ2-3	TRBV27	14	TGTGCCAGCAGTCTGTTGAGGAGCACAGATACGCAGTATTTT	CASSLLRSTDTQYF
NA	TRBD1	TRBJ1-2	TRBV27	14	TGTGCCAGCAAAAACCCGGCGGCAGGGGGTGGCTACACCTTC	CASKNPAAGGGYTF
NA	NA	TRBJ2-5	TRBV11-2	15	TGTGCCAGCAGCGGGAGAGGCTGGTACCAAGAGACCCAGTACTTC	CASSGRGWYQETQYF
NA	NA	TRBJ2-1	TRBV2	16	TGTGCCAGCAGTGAAGCGGGGCGGGGAAGAATGGATGAGCAGTTCTTC	CASSEAGRGRMDEQFF
few	TRBD1	TRBJ2-2	TRBV14	15	TGTGCCAGCAGCCGCGGACAGGGATGGACCGGGGAGCTGTTTTTT	CASSRGQGWTGELFF
NA	TRBD1	TRBJ2-1	TRBV25-1	15	TGTGCCAGCAGTGGCTGGACAGGGGGAGTCGGTGAGCAGTTCTTC	CASSGWTGGVGEQFF
NA	NA	TRBJ2-7	TRBV6-6	13	TGTGCCAGCAGTCTGGACTCCTTAAGCGAGCAGTACTTC	CASSLDSLSEQYF
NA	NA	TRBJ1-5	TRBV5-5	14	TGTGCCAGCAGTGGGGACACTAGCAATCAGCCCCAGCATTTT	CASSGDTSNQPQHF